This TCR beta chain stems from a study of blood T cell repertoires in COVID-19. The length of the CDR3 is 16 residues. Germline V gene sequence: CDR1 SEHNR, CDR2 FQNEAQ (reference sequence). The V and J ends lost 1 base and 1 base respectively, with 13 bases between them. Assay: immunoSEQ multiplex PCR; the TCRdb copy retains only in-frame clones and omits some. The sample contains around 320,000 clones, approximately 91% of which appear only once. The rearrangement uses TRBV7-9 and TRBJ1-1; D uncertain. Specimen: PBMCs or T cells enriched from blood (not recorded which). The receptor comes from a woman aged 25-40 years who had been exposed to COVID-19. CDR3 sequence: CASSLVRARPNTEAFF. The DNA of the CDR3 is TGTGCCAGCAGCTTAGTTAGAGCTCGCCCGAACACTGAAGCTTTCTTT.